This is a list of T cell receptor beta chains from one sample in a study of blood T cell repertoires in COVID-19. Sequencing used immunoSEQ multiplex PCR; TCRdb keeps in-frame clones, though not all of them. Of about 320,000 clones in the sample, about 87% were seen once. Specimen: PBMCs or T cells enriched from blood (not recorded which). The receptor source for this set is a man aged 30 to 45 who had recovered from COVID-19. The CDR3 runs from the conserved cysteine through the conserved F or W. D genes are given only for firm matches. The size field is filled for only some rows; it gives once, few, many or a size class.

NA,TRBJ2-5,NA,TRBV5-6,CASSSPFVRETQYF,TGTGCCAGCAGCTCCCCATTTGTCCGGGAGACCCAGTACTTC
NA,TRBJ2-3,NA,TRBV2,CASSGGALGTDTQYF,TGTGCCAGCAGCGGGGGTGCCCTTGGCACAGATACGCAGTATTTT
TRBD2,TRBJ2-1,NA,TRBV2,CASSTSGGSPEQFF,TGTGCCAGCTCCACTAGCGGGGGGTCGCCTGAGCAGTTCTTC
NA,TRBJ2-7,once,TRBV2,CASSDGGYEQYF,TGTGCCAGCAGTGACGGGGGCTACGAGCAGTACTTC
NA,TRBJ2-7,NA,TRBV27,CASTLRGIGSYEQYF,TGTGCCAGCACCTTACGGGGAATTGGGTCCTACGAGCAGTACTTC
TRBD2,TRBJ2-7,NA,TRBV5-8,CASSSLVAGEDYEQYF,TGTGCCAGCAGTTCTCTAGTAGCGGGGGAAGACTACGAGCAGTACTTC
TRBD1,TRBJ1-3,NA,TRBV27,CASSVTGGLSGNTIYF,TGTGCCAGCAGTGTTACAGGGGGACTTTCTGGAAACACCATATATTTT
TRBD1,TRBJ1-3,once,TRBV4-2,CASSQEGTGTLDTIYF,TGTGCCAGCAGCCAAGAGGGGACAGGGACATTGGACACCATATATTTT
TRBD2,TRBJ2-7,once,TRBV5-4,CASSSDLAGGAPEQYF,TGTGCCAGCAGCTCCGATCTAGCGGGGGGCGCCCCGGAGCAGTACTTC
NA,TRBJ1-6,NA,TRBV7-9,CASSLPRFDSPLHF,TGTGCCAGCAGCTTACCTAGGTTTGATTCACCCCTCCACTTT
TRBD2,TRBJ2-1,NA,TRBV15,CATSRVLAASTSYNEQFF,TGTGCCACCAGCAGAGTACTAGCGGCATCTACCTCCTACAATGAGCAGTTCTTC
TRBD2,TRBJ2-1,NA,TRBV24-1,CATSDLSGGGNPVGEQFF,TGTGCCACCAGTGATTTGAGTGGCGGGGGGAACCCCGTCGGTGAGCAGTTCTTC
TRBD2,TRBJ2-7,NA,TRBV25-1,CASSEGSGGLSYEQYF,TGTGCCAGCAGTGAGGGGAGCGGGGGCCTCTCCTACGAGCAGTACTTC
TRBD1,TRBJ2-5,NA,TRBV28,CASSPSGTGNPEYF,TGTGCCAGCAGTCCCAGCGGGACAGGGAATCCCGAGTACTTC
NA,TRBJ2-5,NA,TRBV11-2,CASSTQGHQETQYF,TGTGCCAGCAGTACTCAGGGGCACCAAGAGACCCAGTACTTC
TRBD2,TRBJ2-6,few,TRBV3-1/TRBV3-2,CASSQDLTSAGANVLTF,TGTGCCAGCAGCCAAGATCTGACTAGCGCTGGGGCCAACGTCCTGACTTTC
TRBD2,TRBJ2-7,NA,TRBV3-1/TRBV3-2,CASSQGTSGGVQYF,TGTGCCAGCAGCCAAGGGACTAGCGGGGGGGTGCAGTACTTC
TRBD1,TRBJ1-2,NA,TRBV11-2,CASSLDGTGVYGYTF,TGTGCCAGCAGCTTAGATGGGACAGGGGTCTATGGCTACACCTTC
NA,TRBJ1-2,NA,TRBV5-1,CASSFETGTDGYTF,TGCGCCAGCAGCTTTGAGACAGGCACTGATGGCTACACCTTC
NA,TRBJ2-7,NA,TRBV24-1,CATSEPGSSYEQYF,TGTGCCACCAGTGAACCCGGTAGCTCCTACGAGCAGTACTTC
NA,TRBJ1-1,many,TRBV15,CATSAGGQAGREAFF,TGTGCCACCAGTGCGGGGGGACAAGCTGGGCGTGAAGCTTTCTTT
TRBD1,TRBJ2-5,NA,TRBV5-4,CASSEDRYQETQYF,TGTGCCAGCAGCGAGGACAGGTACCAAGAGACCCAGTACTTC
TRBD2,TRBJ2-7,NA,TRBV4-1,CASSQEVSSGELYEQYF,TGCGCCAGCAGCCAAGAAGTCTCTAGCGGGGAACTCTACGAGCAGTACTTC
NA,TRBJ2-7,NA,TRBV28,CASSWGRLPSYEQYF,TGTGCCAGCTCGTGGGGGCGGCTACCCTCCTACGAGCAGTACTTC
TRBD1,TRBJ1-2,NA,TRBV5-4,CASSAGDRGQENGYTF,TGTGCCAGCAGCGCAGGGGACAGGGGGCAAGAAAATGGCTACACCTTC
TRBD1,TRBJ1-1,NA,TRBV5-1,CASSLNTGEGEAFF,TGCGCCAGCAGCTTGAACACAGGGGAAGGTGAAGCTTTCTTT
TRBD2,TRBJ2-3,NA,TRBV11-2,CASSLGTILAGNSTDTQYF,TGTGCCAGCAGCTTAGGGACCATACTAGCGGGGAATTCCACAGATACGCAGTATTTT
NA,TRBJ1-5,NA,TRBV7-9,CASSLINQPQHF,TGTGCCAGCAGCCTAATTAATCAGCCCCAGCATTTT
TRBD2,TRBJ2-3,NA,TRBV14,CASSQVAAAGGSTDTQYF,TGTGCCAGCAGCCAAGTCGCTGCGGCGGGGGGGAGCACAGATACGCAGTATTTT
NA,TRBJ2-2,NA,TRBV21-1,CASSFRAATGELFF,TGTGCCAGCAGCTTCAGGGCGGCCACCGGGGAGCTGTTTTTT
TRBD1,TRBJ2-1,NA,TRBV11-2,CASSYGTGGRNEQFF,TGTGCCAGCAGCTACGGGACAGGGGGGCGGAATGAGCAGTTCTTC
TRBD2,TRBJ2-3,NA,TRBV10-1,CASGPSGGTDTQYF,TGCGCCAGCGGGCCCAGCGGGGGCACAGATACGCAGTATTTT
NA,TRBJ2-7,once,TRBV28,CASSSPGYEQYF,TGTGCCAGCAGTTCCCCAGGCTACGAGCAGTACTTC
TRBD2,TRBJ2-3,NA,TRBV7-9,CASSPRTSSGVLDTQYF,TGTGCCAGCAGCCCCCGGACTAGCTCCGGGGTTTTGGATACGCAGTATTTT
TRBD1,TRBJ2-6,NA,TRBV19,CASSPLQGTGANVLTF,TGTGCCAGTAGTCCCTTACAGGGGACTGGGGCCAACGTCCTGACTTTC